A single sample is the source of the 21 T cell receptor beta chains below, sequenced in a study of blood T cell repertoires in COVID-19. Clones were sequenced by immunoSEQ multiplex PCR, and TCRdb holds only the in-frame ones, with some missing. Of 25,000 to 35,000 clones in the sample, 80% to 90% are singletons; the top ten hold 13%. The sequenced sample was peripheral blood. Every receptor here comes from a human donor in a cohort sampled during active COVID-19.

The J gene is TRBJ1-6, the V gene TRBV19, with 7 bases matching TRBD1. The germline V gene encodes CDR1 LNHDA and CDR2 SQIVND (reference sequence). Unmatched junction bases numbered 8, after V lost 7 bases and J lost 5 bases. The CDR3 is 15 residues long. This CDR3 reads CASNPDRTHNSPLHF. CDR3 nucleotides: TGTGCCAGTAACCCGGACAGGACTCATAATTCACCCCTCCACTTT. The complete variable domain, with remaining parts taken from reference TRBV19 and TRBJ1-6, reads DGGITQSPKYLFRKEGQNVTLSCEQNLNHDAMYWYRQDPGQGLRLIYYSQIVNDFQKGDIAEGYSVSREKKESFPLTVTSAQKNPTAFYLCASNPDRTHNSPLHFGNGTRLTVT.

This clone turned up a few times. The chain couples TRBV7-2 to TRBJ2-1; maybe TRBD2 (6 bases). The V gene lost 5 bases and the J gene lost 9 bases, with 14 bases spanning the gap. Per germline, CDR1 SGHTA and CDR2 FQGNSA. This CDR3 spans 13 amino acids. In nucleotides, the CDR3 is TGTGCCAGCAGCCCCGGGCCGCGGGGTGAGCAGTTCTTC. It is translated as CASSPGPRGEQFF.

The V and J genes are TRBV10-3 and TRBJ1-3; D uncertain. V lost 3 bases, J lost 0 bases, and 9 bases lay in between. The V gene's germline CDR1 is ENHRY and CDR2 SYGVKD. CDR3 length: 15 amino acids. This chain's CDR3 is CAISDGGNSGNTIYF. CDR3 coding DNA: TGTGCCATCAGTGACGGCGGGAACTCTGGAAACACCATATATTTT.

The chain uses TRBV7-9 and TRBJ1-4, with TRBD1 matching 7 bases. Germline V gene data show CDR1 as SEHNR and CDR2 as FQNEAQ (reference sequence). V was clipped by 3 bases and J by 4 bases; unmatched bases: 8. The CDR3 spans 16 residues. For the CDR3, the DNA is TGTGCCAGCAGCTTTGGCTTGACAGGGATTAATGAAAAACTGTTTTTT. This gives the protein CASSFGLTGINEKLFF.

This chain joins TRBV7-8 and TRBJ2-3; D may be TRBD2 (6 bases). The CDR3 extends over 16 amino acids. Germline-derived CDR1 and CDR2 are SGHVS and FQNEAQ. The V end was cut by 2 bases, the J end by 1 base, with 13 bases between. The CDR3, as DNA: TGTGCCAGCAGCTTATCCTGGAGGGGTGGCACAGATACGCAGTATTTT. This encodes CASSLSWRGGTDTQYF. The whole variable domain, remainder taken from reference TRBV7-8 and TRBJ2-3, is GAGVSQSPRYKVAKRGQDVALRCDPISGHVSLFWYQQALGQGPEFLTYFQNEAQLDKSGLPSDRFFAERPEGSVSTLKIQRTQQEDSAVYLCASSLSWRGGTDTQYFGPGTRLTVL.

The chain couples TRBV27 to TRBJ2-5, with D possibly being TRBD2 (7 bases). This CDR3 spans 14 amino acids. Trimming shortened V by 5 bases and J by 5 bases, and 15 bases separated the two germline ends. Looked up from germline, CDR1 is MNHEY and CDR2 is SMNVEV (reference sequence). The CDR3: CASSAYREGETQYF. Written as DNA, the CDR3 is TGTGCCAGCAGTGCCTACAGGGAGGGGGAGACCCAGTACTTC.

This clone was counted once. This chain uses TRBV6-2 or TRBV6-3 with TRBJ1-6; 9 bases are a match to TRBD1. The germline V gene encodes CDR1 MNHEY and CDR2 SVGEGT. CDR3 length: 15 amino acids. The V and J ends lost 5 bases and 12 bases, in that order; junction bases with no gene match: 11. This CDR3 reads CASSPPPQGAGPLHF. The CDR3 bases are TGTGCCAGCAGTCCCCCCCCACAGGGGGCCGGACCCCTCCACTTT.

The chain has TRBV19 and TRBJ2-1, with 8 bases matching TRBD1. J was trimmed by 7 bases and V by 7 bases; bases with no gene match: 6. The length of the CDR3 is 13 residues. Per the germline V gene, CDR1 is LNHDA and CDR2 is SQIVND (reference sequence). CDR3 bases: TGTGCCAGTAACCCCCAGGGGGCAAATGAGCAGTTCTTC. Residues: CASNPQGANEQFF.

This clone was recorded a few times. The chain has TRBV29-1 and TRBJ1-6, with 10 bases matching TRBD1. Trimming removed 4 bases from V and 7 bases from J; junction bases left unmatched: 1. The CDR3 is 13 amino acids. The germline V gene has CDR1 SQVTM and CDR2 ANQGSEA. CDR3 region: CSVGDRGNSPLHF. CDR3 coding DNA: TGCAGCGTTGGGGACAGGGGAAATTCACCCCTCCACTTT.

The chain couples TRBV7-9 to TRBJ1-5; D is uncertain. Germline loops: CDR1 SEHNR, CDR2 FQNEAQ (reference sequence). Trimming took 0 bases from V and 1 from J, leaving 7 bases between them. CDR3 length: 15 amino acids. The CDR3 loop is CASSLAGGSNQPQHF. CDR3 coding DNA: TGTGCCAGCAGCTTAGCAGGAGGAAGCAATCAGCCCCAGCATTTT.

The J gene is TRBJ1-4, the V gene TRBV5-1; D is unresolved. Trimming removed 0 bases from V and 4 bases from J, with 13 bases in between. This CDR3 contains 16 residues. Germline V gene lookup returns CDR1 SGHRS and CDR2 YFSETQ. CDR3 sequence reads: CASSLAHSGYNEKLFF. The CDR3 DNA reads as TGCGCCAGCAGCTTGGCGCATTCGGGGTATAATGAAAAACTGTTTTTT.

The chain recombines TRBV6-2 or TRBV6-3 with TRBJ2-3; 9 positions agree with TRBD2. CDR1 and CDR2 from the germline V gene are MNHEY and SVGEGT. The CDR3 is made up of 16 amino acids. Germline trimming cut 5 bases from V and 6 bases from J; bases unmatched to any gene: 12. The DNA for the CDR3 is TGTGCCAGCAGTCGTGCGAGCGGGGGGCCCGGGGATACGCAGTATTTT. Protein product: CASSRASGGPGDTQYF.

V is TRBV6-5 and J is TRBJ1-2; 9 bases are shared with TRBD1. The CDR3 consists of 14 residues. Germline assignment: CDR1 MNHEY and CDR2 SVGAGI. V lost 5 bases to trimming and J lost 6 bases; unmatched junction nucleotides: 7. Here the CDR3 DNA reads TGTGCCAGCAGTCGAACAGGGGGCAGGGATGGCTACACCTTC. Amino acids: CASSRTGGRDGYTF.

The J gene is TRBJ2-7, the V gene TRBV25-1; D perhaps matches TRBD1 (5 bases). The CDR3 extends over 14 amino acids. Germline V gene data show CDR1 as MGHDK and CDR2 as SYGVNS. Trimming stripped 4 bases from V and 3 bases from J, with 13 bases between. The CDR3 nucleotides are TGTGCCAGCAGTGCTCACCGAAGGGGCTACGAGCAGTACTTC. It is translated as CASSAHRRGYEQYF.

V and J are TRBV5-4 and TRBJ2-3; 8 nucleotides agree with TRBD1. Germline lookup yields CDR1 SGHNT and CDR2 YYREEE (reference sequence). J gave up 4 bases and V 0 bases, and 10 bases lay outside the gene matches. The CDR3 has 17 amino acids. CDR3 in DNA: TGTGCCAGCAGCTTGGCCTGGGGACAGGTTCCCCCAGATACGCAGTATTTT. Translation: CASSLAWGQVPPDTQYF. The full variable domain, completed using reference TRBV5-4 and TRBJ2-3, is ETGVTQSPTHLIKTRGQQVTLRCSSQSGHNTVSWYQQALGQGPQFIFQYYREEENGRGNFPPRFSGLQFPNYSSELNVNALELDDSALYLCASSLAWGQVPPDTQYFGPGTRLTVL.

The chain is built from TRBV19 and TRBJ2-4; 9 bases match TRBD2. The CDR3 covers 19 residues. The J segment lost 0 bases and the V segment lost 5 bases, leaving 14 bases of the junction unmatched. Per the germline V gene, CDR1 is LNHDA and CDR2 is SQIVND (reference sequence). As DNA, the CDR3 is TGTGCCAGTAGTCCTCGAGGCGGGGGGGCCCTAGTAGCCAAAAACATTCAGTACTTC. It is translated as CASSPRGGGALVAKNIQYF.

The chain couples TRBV4-3 to TRBJ2-5; perhaps TRBD2 as D (6 bases). This CDR3 has 16 residues. Between the trimmed V and J ends, which lost 1 base and 5 bases, there was a span of 17 bases. The germline V gene encodes CDR1 LGHNA and CDR2 YSLEER. The CDR3: CASSQGMAQAGETQYF. The CDR3 DNA follows: TGCGCCAGCAGCCAAGGAATGGCCCAGGCGGGGGAGACCCAGTACTTC.

The chain carries TRBV10-3 and TRBJ2-7; TRBD1 matches at 10 bases. J gave up 4 bases and V 0 bases, and 6 bases lay outside the gene matches. CDR3 length: 16 amino acids. CDR1 and CDR2 from the germline V gene are ENHRY and SYGVKD. The CDR3 DNA follows: TGTGCCATCAGTGAGTCGACTCGGACAGGGGGATACGAGCAGTACTTC. Translated, it gives CAISESTRTGGYEQYF.

V and J are TRBV3-1 (or the pseudogene TRBV3-2) and TRBJ1-2, with 12 positions matching TRBD1. Germline CDR1 and CDR2: LGHDT and YNNKEL (reference sequence). V was clipped by 1 base and J by 8 bases; unmatched bases: 5. CDR3 length: 15 residues. In nucleotides, the CDR3 is TGTGCCAGCAGCCAAGCCGGGACAGGGGGCTGGGGCTACACCTTC. It yields the protein CASSQAGTGGWGYTF.

The chain links TRBV10-3 to TRBJ2-7, with D perhaps TRBD1 (6 bases). The V end was cut by 0 bases, the J end by 5 bases, with 8 bases between. This CDR3 is built from 13 residues. The germline V gene has CDR1 ENHRY and CDR2 SYGVKD. CDR3 in DNA: TGTGCCATCAGTGAGTCGACAGGTGACGAGCAGTACTTC. Its protein product is CAISESTGDEQYF.

The rearrangement uses TRBV6-6 and TRBJ2-5, with D tentatively TRBD1 (5 bases). Trimming pared 2 bases from V and 4 bases from J, leaving 5 bases between. Germline CDR1 reads MNHNY; CDR2 reads SVGAGI (reference sequence). The CDR3 runs to 12 residues. The CDR3 region has the DNA TGTGCCAGCAGTTACAGGGGAGAGACCCAGTACTTC. Its protein is CASSYRGETQYF.